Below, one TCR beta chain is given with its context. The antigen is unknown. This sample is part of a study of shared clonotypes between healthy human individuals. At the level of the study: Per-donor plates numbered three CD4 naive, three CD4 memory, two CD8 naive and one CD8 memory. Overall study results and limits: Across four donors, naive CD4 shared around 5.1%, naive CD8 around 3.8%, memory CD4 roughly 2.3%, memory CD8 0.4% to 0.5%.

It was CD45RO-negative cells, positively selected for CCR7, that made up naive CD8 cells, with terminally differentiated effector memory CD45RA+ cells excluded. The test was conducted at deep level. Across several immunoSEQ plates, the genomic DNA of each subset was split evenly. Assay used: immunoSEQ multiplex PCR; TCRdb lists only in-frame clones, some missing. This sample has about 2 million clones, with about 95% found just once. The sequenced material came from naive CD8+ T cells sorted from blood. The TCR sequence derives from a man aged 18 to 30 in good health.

The CDR3 region has the DNA TGCGCCAGCAGCCCCGGACAGTCAGAGGGATATGGCTACACCTTC. Translating gives CASSPGQSEGYGYTF. This rearrangement joins TRBV4-1 to TRBJ1-2; possible D gene TRBD1, 6 bases. Germline V CDR1 and CDR2: MGHRA, YSYEKL. The CDR3 runs 15 residues. V was pared by 4 bases and J by 5 bases, with 17 bases between.